This is a list of T cell receptor beta chains from one sample in a study of blood T cell repertoires in COVID-19. Produced via immunoSEQ multiplex PCR; TCRdb's table is partial and in-frame only. The profile shows almost 250,000 clones, about 89% of them singletons. The material sequenced was PBMCs or T cells enriched from blood (not recorded which). The receptors come from a woman aged 25 to 39 who had recovered from COVID-19. Each CDR3 is given with its conserved first and last residue.

>TRBJ1-2|TRBV12-3/TRBV12-4
CASSPQGGYGYTF
>TRBJ2-3|TRBV5-5
CASSLRLAIDTQYF
>TRBJ1-1|TRBV10-3
CAISDSWTGANTEAFF
>TRBJ2-1|TRBV7-2
CASSLGSGKRMDEQFF
>TRBJ1-1|TRBV18
CASSRSASKGVFTEAFF
>TRBJ1-2|TRBV5-1
CASSLGRGQGGYTF
>TRBJ2-4|TRBV7-8
CASSLASATLNIQYF
>TRBJ1-3|TRBV9
CASSVAPTGSSGNTIYF
>TRBJ2-3|TRBV7-3
CASSLWTGTDTQYF
>TRBJ1-2|TRBV28
CASSTGGFGNYGYTF
>TRBJ1-1|TRBV20-1
CSAHTGTEAFF
>TRBJ2-7|TRBV6-4
CASKREGQGVYEQYF
>TRBJ2-1|TRBV24-1
CATSSVSGRAWGNEQFF
>TRBJ1-4|TRBV10-3
CAIAGGDGPNEKLFF
>TRBJ2-2|TRBV5-4
CASSSPSGGTNTGELFF
>TRBJ1-4|TRBV30
CAWSSTGRNEKLFF
>TRBJ1-1|TRBV4-2
CASSHAQGDTEAFF
>TRBJ2-1|TRBV9
CASQPGLAAASSYNEQFF
>TRBJ1-1|TRBV19
CASIWEGGTEAFF
>TRBJ1-2|TRBV9
CASSVGQADGYTF
>TRBJ1-3|TRBV4-1
CASSQGSKSSGNTIYF
>TRBJ1-1|TRBV18
CASSPSGGAPEAFF
>TRBJ2-7|TRBV18
CASSLGQGAFQEQYF
>TRBJ2-3|TRBV24-1
CATSDPGTGADTQYF
>TRBJ2-7|TRBV28
CASSLPGTSLYEQYF
>TRBJ2-7|TRBV19
CASTGLRDRVYEQYF
>TRBJ1-2|TRBV6-6
CASSYLQGGSGYTF
>TRBJ2-3|TRBV18
CASSPRTGGNTDTQYF
>TRBJ1-2|TRBV7-8
CASSSRPGQADYGYTF
>TRBJ1-3|TRBV28
CASSLARVSGNTIYF
>TRBJ2-7|TRBV4-3
CASSQDGGFGGAYEQYF
>TRBJ2-1|TRBV12-5
CASGLVLSGRDNEQFF
>TRBJ2-7|TRBV4-3
CASSQAGTPSYEQYF
>TRBJ1-5|TRBV15
CATSRGTQPGQPQHF
>TRBJ1-1|TRBV5-4
CASSYTNLTGGTEAFF
>TRBJ1-1|TRBV7-9
CASTAGTEAFF
>TRBJ1-5|TRBV7-9
CASSLAGQGQPQHF
>TRBJ2-5|TRBV9
CASSDPDGGGERETQYF
>TRBJ1-2|TRBV5-5
CASSREGTEMYGYTF
>TRBJ1-1|TRBV30
CAWSRDSPEAFF
>TRBJ1-1|TRBV10-3
CAISDKSQNTEAFF
>TRBJ1-3|TRBV19
CASSLPRDSSGNTIYF
>TRBJ1-6|TRBV12-3/TRBV12-4
CASSLGRGSPLHF
>TRBJ1-1|TRBV19
CASSTGTGRANTEAFF
>TRBJ1-3|TRBV4-1
CASSQEGTAGNTIYF